The 26 T cell receptor beta chains below come from one sample, sequenced in a study of read filtering for tumor transcriptome and immune sequencing. This library used roughly 0.4 ug RNA and molecular barcoded adaptors spanning alpha/delta and beta/gamma chains. Using its own MiXCR run on the reads, TCRdb lists one record per CDR3 protein. There are roughly 6,000 distinct CDR3 sequences in the sample; 21% occur only once, and about 26% lies in the top ten. The sample comprised a population of CD138-negative cells sorted from bone marrow. These receptor sequences come from a donor at least 40 years old with multiple myeloma.

This clonotype was detected many times. CDR3 loop: CASSFLAGGDKSTDTQYF. CDR3 coding DNA: TGTGCCAGCAGCTTCCTAGCGGGAGGGGATAAAAGCACAGATACGCAGTATTTT. The chain employs TRBV7-6 and TRBJ2-3; TRBD2 aligns across 12 bases. From germline, CDR1 is SGHVS and CDR2 FNYEAQ. V shed 3 bases and J 0 bases; nucleotides not matched to a gene: 7. The CDR3 has 18 amino acids. The complete variable domain, with remaining parts taken from reference TRBV7-6 and TRBJ2-3, reads GAGVSQSPRYKVTKRGQDVALRCDPISGHVSLYWYRQALGQGPEFLTYFNYEAQQDKSGLPNDRFSAERPEGSISTLTIQRTEQRDSAMYRCASSFLAGGDKSTDTQYFGPGTRLTVL.

This clonotype has at least ten counts. The chain carries TRBV28 and TRBJ2-3; the match to TRBD2 covers 9 bases. The CDR3 covers 15 residues. CDR1 and CDR2 from the germline V gene are MDHEN and SYDVKM. Losses at the gene ends were 6 bases for V and 8 bases for J; bases not matched to a gene: 12. CDR3 in amino acids: CASSIAGVGRGTQYF. CDR3 nucleotides: TGTGCCAGCAGCATAGCGGGAGTGGGGAGGGGTACGCAGTATTTT.

This clonotype was counted between two and nine times. The chain carries TRBV6-4 and TRBJ2-1; no clear D gene. V lost 2 bases to trimming and J lost 0 bases, with 8 bases between them. The CDR3 runs 15 residues. Germline V gene sequence: CDR1 MRHNA, CDR2 SNTAGT. The CDR3 region is CASSDKRSSYNEQFF. For the CDR3, the DNA is TGTGCCAGCAGTGACAAGCGTAGCTCCTACAATGAGCAGTTCTTC.

Many counts were recorded for this clonotype. V and J are TRBV5-1 and TRBJ2-7, with a tentative D call TRBD2 (6 bases). CDR1 and CDR2 (germline): SGHRS, YFSETQ. The CDR3 has 17 amino acids. With 0 bases removed from V and 0 bases from J, the gap between germline ends came to 16 bases. The DNA for the CDR3 is TGCGCCAGCAGCTTGGCCCCTGGGACTTACAGCTCCTACGAGCAGTACTTC. As protein: CASSLAPGTYSSYEQYF. Complete variable domain (other parts from reference TRBV5-1 and TRBJ2-7): KAGVTQTPRYLIKTRGQQVTLSCSPISGHRSVSWYQQTPGQGLQFLFEYFSETQRNKGNFPGRFSGRQFSNSRSEMNVSTLELGDSALYLCASSLAPGTYSSYEQYFGPGTRLTVT.

Judged by abundance, this clonotype is medium-sized. The V call is TRBV10-3, the J call TRBJ2-5; the D gene is possibly TRBD1 (6 bases). The CDR3 has 14 amino acids. Germline lookup yields CDR1 ENHRY and CDR2 SYGVKD. V lost 10 bases, J lost 2 bases, and 17 bases lay in between. The CDR3 reads CATKDSNLQETQYF. For the CDR3, the DNA is TGTGCCACCAAGGACAGTAACTTACAAGAGACCCAGTACTTC.

Within the sample, this clonotype is medium-sized. This rearrangement joins TRBV7-6 to TRBJ1-6; TRBD1 might be the D (5 bases). Trimming stripped 6 bases from V and 8 bases from J, with 14 bases between. Germline V lookup: CDR1 SGHVS, CDR2 FNYEAQ. This CDR3 spans 14 amino acids. CDR3 region: CASSSEGRHSPLHF. The DNA for the CDR3 is TGTGCCAGCAGTTCGGAGGGGAGGCATTCACCCCTCCACTTT.

In this sample, this clonotype is medium-sized. The J gene is TRBJ2-1, the V gene TRBV12-3 or TRBV12-4; TRBD2 matches at 10 bases. The V segment lost 6 bases and the J segment 12 bases; nucleotides outside the gene matches: 5. CDR3 length equals 12 residues. CDR3 loop: CASRAIAGGQFF. DNA of the CDR3: TGTGCCAGCAGGGCCATAGCGGGAGGGCAGTTCTTC.

This clonotype was observed at least ten times. This chain connects TRBV19 to TRBJ2-5, with D tentatively TRBD1 (5 bases). The length of the CDR3 is 15 residues. V lost 3 bases and J 1 base, leaving 12 bases between the germline ends. Looked up from germline, CDR1 is LNHDA and CDR2 is SQIVND (reference sequence). CDR3 sequence reads: CASSILAGIQETQYF. As DNA, the CDR3 is TGTGCCAGTAGTATTCTGGCAGGGATCCAAGAGACCCAGTACTTC.

This clonotype was seen just once. Here the CDR3 omits its conserved ending phenylalanine or tryptophan, so a read error is the likely source. The rearrangement links TRBV7-9 to TRBJ2-6, with D uncertain. CDR3 length equals 15 residues. Trimming left V 1 base short and J 1 base short, with 5 bases between. The germline CDR1 and CDR2 sequences are SEHNR and FQNEAQ (reference sequence). The CDR3 loop is CASSLVGSGANVLTS. CDR3 sequence (DNA): TGTGCCAGCAGCTTAGTAGGATCTGGGGCCAACGTCCTGACTTCC.

This clonotype has ten or more counts. The rearrangement uses TRBV7-9 and TRBJ1-1; D not certain. The ends were cut back, 1 base at V and 4 bases at J, with 13 bases in the middle. This CDR3 has 15 amino acids. Germline V gene data show CDR1 as SEHNR and CDR2 as FQNEAQ (reference sequence). DNA of the CDR3: TGTGCCAGCAGCTTAGTGATAGCAGGACGCACTGAAGCTTTCTTT. Protein: CASSLVIAGRTEAFF.

This clonotype was seen repeatedly, ten times or more. The chain employs TRBV16 and TRBJ1-1; D perhaps matches TRBD1 (6 bases). CDR3 size: 18 residues. Per the germline V gene, CDR1 is KGHSY and CDR2 is FQNENV. Trimming left V 4 bases short and J 4 bases short, with 25 bases between. CDR3 loop: CASSLETGGQGIFTEAFF. CDR3 bases: TGTGCCAGCAGCCTCGAAACAGGCGGGCAGGGGATCTTCACTGAAGCTTTCTTT. The entire variable domain, with the rest obtained from reference TRBV16 and TRBJ1-1, is as follows: GEEVAQTPKHLVRGEGQKAKLYCAPIKGHSYVFWYQQVLKNEFKFLISFQNENVFDETGMPKERFSAKCLPNSPCSLEIQATKLEDSAVYFCASSLETGGQGIFTEAFFGQGTRLTVV.

There are many counts of this clonotype. The V gene is TRBV2, the J gene TRBJ1-5, with D perhaps TRBD1 (5 bases). Germline values: CDR1 SNHLY, CDR2 FYNNEI. Trimming took 4 bases from V and 7 from J, leaving 11 bases between them. This CDR3 spans 13 amino acids. The CDR3 sequence is CASSAGRWQPQHF. CDR3 DNA: TGTGCCAGCAGTGCAGGGAGATGGCAGCCCCAGCATTTT.

This clonotype qualifies as medium-sized. This sequence joins TRBV28 and TRBJ1-1; D remains unclear. V was cut by 2 bases and J by 1 base, with 5 bases left in between. Per the germline V gene, CDR1 is MDHEN and CDR2 is SYDVKM. The CDR3 is made up of 13 amino acids. The CDR3 DNA follows: TGTGCCAGCAGTTTACCCCCGAACACTGAAGCTTTCTTT. Its protein product is CASSLPPNTEAFF.

This clonotype was seen at least ten times. V gene TRBV2 combines with J gene TRBJ1-5, with D possibly TRBD1 on 5 matching bases. The germline V gene has CDR1 SNHLY and CDR2 FYNNEI. The CDR3 contains 13 residues. Trimming pared 6 bases from V and 7 bases from J, leaving 13 bases between. CDR3 sequence reads: CASSGRGRQPQHF. The CDR3, as DNA: TGTGCCAGCAGCGGGAGGGGTAGACAGCCCCAGCATTTT.

In this sample, this clonotype is medium-sized (0.01 to 0.1%). V is TRBV2 and J is TRBJ2-1, with 8 nucleotides matching TRBD2. Germline loops: CDR1 SNHLY, CDR2 FYNNEI. CDR3 length: 14 amino acids. Trimming cost V 6 bases and J 7 bases; bases outside gene matches: 8. This CDR3 is CASRLAELWNEQFF. In nucleotides, the CDR3 is TGTGCCAGCAGACTAGCGGAGTTATGGAATGAGCAGTTCTTC.

The sample holds many counts of this clonotype. V is TRBV30 and J is TRBJ1-3, with D tentatively TRBD1 (5 bases). CDR1 GTSNPN and CDR2 SVGIG come from the germline V gene (reference sequence). Trimming removed 0 bases at V and 4 bases at J, with 10 bases between. The CDR3 sequence is 14 residues long. In DNA, the CDR3 is TGTGCCTGGAGTGTAGGCAGGGACGGAAACACCATATATTTT. Its translation is CAWSVGRDGNTIYF. Full variable domain (remainder filled in from reference TRBV30 and TRBJ1-3): SQTIHQWPATLVQPVGSPLSLECTVEGTSNPNLYWYRQAAGRGLQLLFYSVGIGQISSEVPQNLSASRPQDRQFILSSKKLLLSDSGFYLCAWSVGRDGNTIYFGEGSWLTVV.

This clonotype was observed many times. The chain is built from TRBV30 and TRBJ2-5, with 7 nucleotides matching TRBD2. After removal of 0 bases from V and 1 base from J, the junction contained 2 bases not matched to a gene. Germline CDR1 GTSNPN, CDR2 SVGIG (reference sequence). This CDR3 comprises 14 residues. CDR3 bases: TGTGCCTGGAGTGTCGGCGGGAGCCAAGAGACCCAGTACTTC. It codes for CAWSVGGSQETQYF.

This clonotype has a count of ten or more. This chain uses TRBV28 with TRBJ1-1; perhaps TRBD1 as D (6 bases). V lost 9 bases to trimming and J lost 0 bases, with 17 bases between them. Germline loops: CDR1 MDHEN, CDR2 SYDVKM. This CDR3 comprises 15 residues. The CDR3 loop is CASTQGLLMNTEAFF. The DNA of the CDR3 is TGTGCCAGTACGCAGGGGCTCCTCATGAACACTGAAGCTTTCTTT.

This clonotype is termed medium-sized. The chain links TRBV6-1 to TRBJ1-5; D is possibly TRBD1 (5 bases). The CDR3 sequence is 15 residues long. Trimming pared 6 bases from V and 5 bases from J, leaving 17 bases between. Looked up from germline, CDR1 is MNHNS and CDR2 is SASEGT. The CDR3: CASRALRGADQPQHF. The CDR3, as DNA: TGTGCCAGCAGAGCCCTCCGGGGCGCAGATCAGCCCCAGCATTTT.

This clonotype was recorded many times. The rearrangement links TRBV19 to TRBJ2-1; 7 bases are shared with TRBD2. CDR3 length: 13 residues. Germline V gene lookup returns CDR1 LNHDA and CDR2 SQIVND (reference sequence). The junction had 3 bases not matched to a gene; V was cut back by 5 bases and J by 5 bases. The CDR3, as DNA: TGTGCCAGTAGTGTTACTAGCGACAATGAGCAGTTCTTC. It is translated as CASSVTSDNEQFF. Together with reference TRBV19 and TRBJ2-1, the CDR3 gives the full variable domain: DGGITQSPKYLFRKEGQNVTLSCEQNLNHDAMYWYRQDPGQGLRLIYYSQIVNDFQKGDIAEGYSVSREKKESFPLTVTSAQKNPTAFYLCASSVTSDNEQFFGPGTRLTVL.

This clonotype was found many times. The V call is TRBV12-3 or TRBV12-4, the J call TRBJ1-1; no firm D call. The CDR3 extends over 13 amino acids. V was pared by 3 bases and J by 1 base, with 6 bases between. CDR3 sequence reads: CASSLRRNTEAFF. CDR3 DNA sequence: TGTGCCAGCAGTTTGAGGAGGAACACTGAAGCTTTCTTT.

On this clonotype: A single base separates this from a much larger clone, so it may be a read error. The chain couples TRBV7-3 to TRBJ2-1, with 9 bases aligning to TRBD2. Germline V lookup: CDR1 SGHTA, CDR2 FQGTGA. This CDR3 has 15 residues. V lost 4 bases to trimming and J lost 8 bases; unmatched junction nucleotides: 9. The CDR3 DNA sequence: TGTGCCAGCAGCTCGGAACTAGCGGGCCGTCATGAGCAGTTCTTC. The encoded protein is CASSSELAGRHEQFF.

This clonotype occurred many times. This chain connects TRBV27 to TRBJ1-5; D unresolved. Trimming stripped 3 bases from V and 0 bases from J, with 9 bases between. Germline V gene sequence: CDR1 MNHEY, CDR2 SMNVEV (reference sequence). The CDR3 has 15 residues. CDR3 loop: CASSLAGYSNQPQHF. The CDR3 DNA sequence: TGTGCCAGCAGTTTGGCCGGTTATAGCAATCAGCCCCAGCATTTT.

The chain is built from TRBV20-1 and TRBJ2-3; D may be TRBD1 (5 bases). Trimming took 6 bases from V and 3 from J, leaving 16 bases between them. Germline V gene data show CDR1 as DFQATT and CDR2 as SNEGSKA (reference sequence). The CDR3 length is 14 residues. The CDR3 bases are TGCAGTGCCCCCCGAACAGGTAGTACAGATACGCAGTATTTT. Translation: CSAPRTGSTDTQYF.

This clonotype was found many times. The DNA of the CDR3 is TGTGCCACCAGTGATTCCTGGGACAGAGACACAGATACGCAGTATTTT. It translates to CATSDSWDRDTDTQYF. The chain carries TRBV24-1 and TRBJ2-3; TRBD1 agrees at 7 bases. The CDR3 is 16 residues long. With V trimmed by 2 bases and J by 2 bases, 6 bases remained unmatched. In germline, CDR1 is KGHDR, CDR2 SFDVKD.

This clonotype came up many times. The chain joins TRBV30 to TRBJ1-5; D is undetermined. The V end was cut by 3 bases, the J end by 3 bases, with 9 bases between. CDR1 and CDR2 (germline): GTSNPN, SVGIG (reference sequence). The CDR3 sequence is 13 residues long. This CDR3 reads CAWRRRDNQPQHF. The CDR3 region has the DNA TGTGCCTGGAGACGGAGGGACAATCAGCCCCAGCATTTT. The entire variable domain, with the rest obtained from reference TRBV30 and TRBJ1-5, is as follows: SQTIHQWPATLVQPVGSPLSLECTVEGTSNPNLYWYRQAAGRGLQLLFYSVGIGQISSEVPQNLSASRPQDRQFILSSKKLLLSDSGFYLCAWRRRDNQPQHFGDGTRLSIL.